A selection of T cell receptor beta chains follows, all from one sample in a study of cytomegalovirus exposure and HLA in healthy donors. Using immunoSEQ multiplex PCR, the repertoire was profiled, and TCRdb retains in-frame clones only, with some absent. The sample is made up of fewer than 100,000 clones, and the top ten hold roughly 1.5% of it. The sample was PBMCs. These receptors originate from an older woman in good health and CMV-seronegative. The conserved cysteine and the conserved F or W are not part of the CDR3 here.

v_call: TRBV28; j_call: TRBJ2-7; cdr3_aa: ASSLRRNYEQY
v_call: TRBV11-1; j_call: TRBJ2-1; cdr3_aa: ASSLARTSGRGTEQF
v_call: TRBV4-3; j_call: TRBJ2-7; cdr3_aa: ASSQDRGAGVFPKQY
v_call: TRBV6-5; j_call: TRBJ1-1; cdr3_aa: ASSPETVMNTEAF
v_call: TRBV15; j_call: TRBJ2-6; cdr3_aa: ATSSDRAASGANVLT
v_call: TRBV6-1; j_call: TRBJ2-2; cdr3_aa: ASRTGTNTGELF
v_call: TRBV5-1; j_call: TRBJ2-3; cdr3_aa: ASSGGIAGTTDTQY
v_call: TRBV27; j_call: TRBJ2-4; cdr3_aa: ASSLLGATQARQY
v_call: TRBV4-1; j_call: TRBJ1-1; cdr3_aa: ASSQEQGEESF
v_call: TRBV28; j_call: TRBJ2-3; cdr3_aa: ASSLRRSSGFPDTQY
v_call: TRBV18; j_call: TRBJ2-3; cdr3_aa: ASKAGGPDTQY
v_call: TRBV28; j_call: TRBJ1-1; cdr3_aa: ASRTTYRGAF
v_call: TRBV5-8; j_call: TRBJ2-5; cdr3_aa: ASSLVSVAGGY
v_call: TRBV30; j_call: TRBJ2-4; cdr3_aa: APLAGGQNIQY
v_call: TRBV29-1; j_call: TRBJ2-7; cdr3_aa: SVGQGPLSSYEQY
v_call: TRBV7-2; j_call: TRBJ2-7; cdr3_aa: ASSLGGSGRVYEQY
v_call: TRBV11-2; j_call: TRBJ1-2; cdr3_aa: ASTEQGRGLGGYT
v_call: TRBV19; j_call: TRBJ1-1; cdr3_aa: ASSIPTGYMNTEAF
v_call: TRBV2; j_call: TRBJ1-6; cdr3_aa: ASSGTGPDNSPLH
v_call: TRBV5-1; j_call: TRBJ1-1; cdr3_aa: ASSFGVSTGVTEAF
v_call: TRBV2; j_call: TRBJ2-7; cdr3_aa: ASTRLNYEQY
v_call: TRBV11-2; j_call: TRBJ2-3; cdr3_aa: ASSLMSYTDTQY
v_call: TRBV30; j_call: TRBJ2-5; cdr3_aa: AWSVGQQETQY
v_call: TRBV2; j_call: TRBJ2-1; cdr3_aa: ASLREGGNNEQF
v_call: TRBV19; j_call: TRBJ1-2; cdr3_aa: ASSTAGQTQGYT
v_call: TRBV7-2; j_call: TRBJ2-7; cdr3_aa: ASSLATSEREQY
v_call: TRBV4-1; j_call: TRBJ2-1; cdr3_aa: ASSQVPIRGYNEQF
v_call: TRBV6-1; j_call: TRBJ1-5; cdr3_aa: ASGGTGINQPQH
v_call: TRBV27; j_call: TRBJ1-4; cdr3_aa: ASSSEGGRRLF
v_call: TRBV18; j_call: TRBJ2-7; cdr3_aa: ASSPLSGASSYEQY
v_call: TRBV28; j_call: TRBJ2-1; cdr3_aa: ASSRGGLAGFYNEQF
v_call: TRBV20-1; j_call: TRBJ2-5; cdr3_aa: SAPRETQY
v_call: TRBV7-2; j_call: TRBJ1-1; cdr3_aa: ASSPPTGGASGNTEAF
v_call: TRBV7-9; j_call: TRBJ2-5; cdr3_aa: ASSGTSGKETQY
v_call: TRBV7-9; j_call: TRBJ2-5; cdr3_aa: ASSFPVETQY
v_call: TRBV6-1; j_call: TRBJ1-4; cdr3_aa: ASSEGGVSEKLF
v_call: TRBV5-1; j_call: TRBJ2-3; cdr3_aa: ASIPGGPTDTQY
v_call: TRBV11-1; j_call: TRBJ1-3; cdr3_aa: ASSQGYWHSGNTIY
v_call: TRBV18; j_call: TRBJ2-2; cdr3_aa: ASSPPGRAGELF
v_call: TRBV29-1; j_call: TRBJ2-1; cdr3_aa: SVGAREGRYEQF